One and the same sample provided the 28 T cell receptor beta chains below, sequenced in a study of cytomegalovirus exposure and HLA in healthy donors (dated by TCRdb to about 2017). To prepare the library, the immunoSEQ multiplex PCR assay was applied. For the multiplex PCR, a mixture combining 60 forward primers for TCR Vbeta segments and 13 reverse primers for TCR Jbeta segments was used. TCRdb retrieved this table from immuneACCESS and kept in-frame rearrangements only. Not all clones are present; in checked studies, unresolved V genes account for under half, and no reason is known for the remainder. The sample profile shows some 200,000 clones; about 70% of them were found once. The biggest ten clones account for 1.5% to 2% of the sample. Sequencing was carried out using PBMCs. The source is a young woman in good health and CMV-seronegative.

The chain couples TRBV5-6 to TRBJ2-7; D remains ambiguous. Germline CDR1 is SGHDT and CDR2 is YYEEEE. The CDR3 is 15 amino acids. Trimming pared 5 bases from V and 1 base from J, leaving 16 bases between. CDR3 nucleotide sequence: TGTGCCAGCAGTATATGGTTCCCAGTATCCTACGAGCAGTACTTC. Translation gives CASSIWFPVSYEQYF. Based on the CDR3 plus reference TRBV5-6 and TRBJ2-7, the full variable domain is DAGVTQSPTHLIKTRGQQVTLRCSPKSGHDTVSWYQQALGQGPQFIFQYYEEEERQRGNFPDRFSGHQFPNYSSELNVNALLLGDSALYLCASSIWFPVSYEQYFGPGTRLTVT.

The chain links TRBV30 to TRBJ2-3, with D hard to call. CDR1 and CDR2 from the germline V gene are GTSNPN and SVGIG (reference sequence). Trimming removed 2 bases at V and 4 bases at J, with 10 bases between. CDR3 size: 13 residues. The CDR3 nucleotides read TGTGCCTGGAGTCTTATAGTATCAGATACGCAGTATTTT. Amino acid sequence: CAWSLIVSDTQYF. Combining the CDR3 with reference TRBV30 and TRBJ2-3 gives the whole variable domain SQTIHQWPATLVQPVGSPLSLECTVEGTSNPNLYWYRQAAGRGLQLLFYSVGIGQISSEVPQNLSASRPQDRQFILSSKKLLLSDSGFYLCAWSLIVSDTQYFGPGTRLTVL.

The chain uses TRBV11-2 and TRBJ2-2; D is perhaps TRBD1 (5 bases). Between the trimmed V and J ends, which lost 5 bases and 6 bases, there was a span of 16 bases. The CDR3 spans 15 residues. The germline gives CDR1 SGHAT, CDR2 FQNNGV. The CDR3 sequence: CASSPGASRSGELFF. The CDR3 DNA reads TGTGCCAGCAGCCCTGGGGCTAGTCGATCCGGGGAGCTGTTTTTT.

The rearrangement uses TRBV29-1 and TRBJ1-1, with 9 bases matching TRBD1. V lost 3 bases, J lost 1 base, and 3 bases stayed unmatched. Germline assignment: CDR1 SQVTM and CDR2 ANQGSEA. This CDR3 is 14 amino acids long. The CDR3 DNA reads as TGCAGCGTTGATAAGACAGGGGGGAACACTGAAGCTTTCTTT. Translating gives CSVDKTGGNTEAFF.

The CDR3 here is CASSYGGTAEAFF. In nucleotides, the CDR3 is TGTGCCAGCAGTTACGGCGGGACAGCTGAAGCTTTCTTT. The chain employs TRBV6-5 and TRBJ1-1; 7 positions match TRBD1. Losses at the gene ends were 2 bases for V and 6 bases for J; bases not matched to a gene: 3. Germline CDR1 MNHEY, CDR2 SVGAGI. CDR3 length: 13 amino acids.

This chain links TRBV27 with TRBJ1-2, with TRBD1 as a possible D gene (6 bases). The CDR3 has 14 amino acids. CDR1 and CDR2 from the germline V gene are MNHEY and SMNVEV (reference sequence). The V end was cut by 3 bases, the J end by 3 bases, with 11 bases between. The CDR3 nucleotides are TGTGCCAGCAGTTTGACCTACAGGGACTATGGCTACACCTTC. It translates to CASSLTYRDYGYTF.

This rearrangement joins TRBV11-1 to TRBJ2-7, with TRBD1 matching 8 bases. Unmatched junction bases numbered 6, after V lost 4 bases and J lost 1 base. The CDR3 extends over 15 amino acids. The germline V gene has CDR1 SGHAT and CDR2 FQDESV (reference sequence). The CDR3 coding sequence is TGTGCCAGCAGCTACACCGGACAGGGTTCCTACGAGCAGTACTTC. This sequence encodes CASSYTGQGSYEQYF.

This clone was observed a few times. V and J are TRBV30 and TRBJ1-5, with 7 bases that match TRBD1. The germline V gene has CDR1 GTSNPN and CDR2 SVGIG (reference sequence). With 4 bases clipped from V and 4 bases from J, the junction kept 7 bases outside the gene matches. CDR3 length: 14 amino acids. CDR3 nucleotide sequence: TGTGCCTGGAAACCTGAGGGGGCTAATCAGCCCCAGCATTTT. It translates to CAWKPEGANQPQHF.

The chain employs TRBV7-6 and TRBJ2-7, with D possibly TRBD2 on 5 matching bases. Trimming took off 7 bases at V and 2 bases at J, with 9 bases between the two ends. The CDR3 runs 12 residues. CDR1 is SGHVS, CDR2 FNYEAQ, per germline. The CDR3: CASTTNPYEQYF. In DNA form, the CDR3 reads TGTGCCAGCACGACTAATCCCTACGAGCAGTACTTC.

The J gene is TRBJ1-2, the V gene TRBV5-6, with 8 bases lining up with TRBD1. Germline trimming cut 0 bases from V and 6 bases from J; bases unmatched to any gene: 13. CDR1 is SGHDT, CDR2 YYEEEE, per germline. The CDR3 covers 17 residues. The CDR3 DNA reads TGTGCCAGCAGCTTGGTCCCGGGACAGGCCAATCTGCATGGCTACACCTTC. It is translated as CASSLVPGQANLHGYTF.

The V and J genes are TRBV6-5 and TRBJ1-5; a possible D gene is TRBD1 (6 bases). With 4 bases removed from V and 6 bases from J, the gap between germline ends came to 13 bases. The CDR3 contains 14 residues. CDR1 and CDR2 (germline): MNHEY, SVGAGI. CDR3 coding DNA: TGTGCCAGCAGTTTCCACAGGGCGGGTCAGCCCCAGCATTTT. Protein sequence: CASSFHRAGQPQHF.

The genes are TRBV4-3 and TRBJ1-2, with unresolved D. The germline V gene has CDR1 LGHNA and CDR2 YSLEER. This CDR3 spans 15 amino acids. Trimming cost V 0 bases and J 4 bases, with 12 bases left between them. For the CDR3, the DNA is TGCGCCAGCAGCCAAGAGGGTCACAGCTCCTATGGCTACACCTTC. Translating gives CASSQEGHSSYGYTF.

The chain has TRBV10-3 and TRBJ2-3; 7 bases align to TRBD2. This CDR3 is built from 15 residues. V trimming: 2 bases; J trimming: 10 bases; junction bases outside the gene matches: 12. Germline values: CDR1 ENHRY, CDR2 SYGVKD. CDR3: CAISERSGGGGAQYF. The CDR3 DNA sequence: TGTGCCATCAGTGAGAGATCGGGGGGTGGAGGGGCGCAGTATTTT.

The chain carries TRBV7-7 and TRBJ2-3; tentatively, D is TRBD2 (6 bases). Between the trimmed V and J ends, which lost 1 base and 3 bases, there was a span of 8 bases. The germline gives CDR1 SSHAT, CDR2 FNYEAQ (reference sequence). The CDR3 covers 14 residues. For the CDR3, the DNA is TGTGCCAGCAGCTTAGGACTAGGAACAGATACGCAGTATTTT. Translating gives CASSLGLGTDTQYF.

The chain has TRBV7-3 and TRBJ2-1; D is undetermined. Trimming removed 2 bases at V and 1 base at J, with 9 bases between. CDR1 and CDR2 from the germline V gene are SGHTA and FQGTGA. CDR3 length equals 15 residues. CDR3 loop: CASSLGSGSYNEQFF. In nucleotides, the CDR3 is TGTGCCAGCAGCTTAGGATCCGGGTCCTACAATGAGCAGTTCTTC.

V usage is TRBV7-2 and J usage is TRBJ2-5; 9 positions agree with TRBD1. V lost 1 base, J lost 6 bases, and 3 bases stayed unmatched. The CDR3 extends over 14 amino acids. In germline, CDR1 is SGHTA, CDR2 FQGNSA. CDR3 region: CASSLGGTGKTQYF. Written as DNA, the CDR3 is TGTGCCAGCAGCTTAGGCGGGACAGGGAAGACCCAGTACTTC.

The chain combines TRBV7-3 with TRBJ2-1, with 9 bases lining up with TRBD2. Per germline, CDR1 SGHTA and CDR2 FQGTGA. The CDR3 runs 15 residues. V dropped 8 bases and J dropped 2; count of bases not matched to a gene: 7. CDR3 region: CASAWTSETYNEQFF. CDR3 DNA sequence: TGTGCCAGCGCCTGGACTAGCGAGACCTACAATGAGCAGTTCTTC.

This chain joins TRBV5-4 and TRBJ2-1; 7 bases are a match to TRBD1. J lost 4 bases, V lost 4 bases, and 11 bases had no gene match. CDR3 length: 16 amino acids. Germline values: CDR1 SGHNT, CDR2 YYREEE (reference sequence). The CDR3 nucleotides read TGTGCCAGCAGCAAGGGACAGCGAGTCGTATACAATGAGCAGTTCTTC. Its translation is CASSKGQRVVYNEQFF.

The chain combines TRBV27 with TRBJ1-2; TRBD1 matches at 7 bases. The CDR3 has 12 amino acids. Germline V gives CDR1 MNHEY, CDR2 SMNVEV (reference sequence). J was trimmed by 6 bases and V by 6 bases; bases with no gene match: 4. Here the CDR3 DNA reads TGTGCCAGCAGGCCGAGGGGGCATGGCTACACCTTC. As protein: CASRPRGHGYTF.

Only one count was recorded for this clone. The chain combines TRBV27 with TRBJ1-4, with 8 bases identical to TRBD1. There are 18 residues in the CDR3. V was pared by 0 bases and J by 8 bases, with 14 bases of the junction left unmatched. Looked up from germline, CDR1 is MNHEY and CDR2 is SMNVEV (reference sequence). DNA of the CDR3: TGTGCCAGCAGTTTATCCCCCTTCCTCAGGGGGCGGGAGGAAAAACTGTTTTTT. Translated, it gives CASSLSPFLRGREEKLFF. Using reference TRBV27 and TRBJ1-4 for the parts outside the CDR3, the full variable domain is EAQVTQNPRYLITVTGKKLTVTCSQNMNHEYMSWYRQDPGLGLRQIYYSMNVEVTDKGDVPEGYKVSRKEKRNFPLILESPSPNQTSLYFCASSLSPFLRGREEKLFFGSGTQLSVL.

The chain recombines TRBV7-6 with TRBJ1-4; a possible D gene is TRBD1 (5 bases). This CDR3 contains 17 residues. Deletions cut 2 bases from V and 0 bases from J, with 13 bases between. The germline V gene has CDR1 SGHVS and CDR2 FNYEAQ. CDR3 bases: TGTGCCAGCAGCTTATTCCCCCCGACAGCAACTAATGAAAAACTGTTTTTT. Its translation is CASSLFPPTATNEKLFF.

The V and J genes are TRBV27 and TRBJ2-3; 9 nucleotides align to TRBD2. With 5 bases clipped from V and 3 bases from J, the junction kept 9 bases outside the gene matches. This CDR3 has 16 residues. Germline CDR1 MNHEY, CDR2 SMNVEV (reference sequence). The CDR3 DNA sequence: TGTGCCAGCAGTCTAACAACGGGACTAGCAACAGATACGCAGTATTTT. It codes for CASSLTTGLATDTQYF.

The chain is built from TRBV10-1 and TRBJ2-3; the match to TRBD2 covers 12 bases. Unmatched junction bases numbered 4, after V lost 2 bases and J lost 4 bases. Germline lookup yields CDR1 WNHNN and CDR2 SYGVQD (reference sequence). The CDR3 extends over 16 amino acids. This chain's CDR3 is CASSEETSGRADTQYF. CDR3 nucleotides: TGCGCCAGCAGTGAGGAGACTAGCGGGAGAGCAGATACGCAGTATTTT.

The V and J genes are TRBV18 and TRBJ1-2; 7 bases map to TRBD1. J was trimmed by 2 bases and V by 3 bases; bases with no gene match: 6. The CDR3 is 15 amino acids. Looked up from germline, CDR1 is KGHSH and CDR2 is LQKENI. The CDR3: CASSPETGPNYGYTF. The CDR3 bases are TGTGCCAGCTCACCGGAGACAGGGCCCAACTATGGCTACACCTTC.

The chain recombines TRBV2 with TRBJ2-1, with D maybe TRBD2 (5 bases). Germline assignment: CDR1 SNHLY and CDR2 FYNNEI. The CDR3 spans 14 residues. Trimming removed 6 bases at V and 8 bases at J, with 17 bases between. The CDR3 region is CASSDLVGVDEQFF. CDR3 in DNA: TGTGCCAGCAGCGACCTAGTGGGAGTCGATGAGCAGTTCTTC.

In its sample, this clone was seen once. This chain connects TRBV27 to TRBJ1-1; D remains ambiguous. This CDR3 region has 14 residues. CDR1 is MNHEY and CDR2 is SMNVEV in the germline V gene (reference sequence). Between the trimmed V and J ends, which lost 6 bases and 2 bases, there was a span of 13 bases. CDR3 nucleotide sequence: TGTGCCAGCAGGAAGGCGGGGATAAACACTGAAGCTTTCTTT. Translated, it gives CASRKAGINTEAFF.

The V call is TRBV7-9, the J call TRBJ2-7; TRBD1 aligns across 10 bases. The CDR3 contains 13 residues. V shed 5 bases and J 6 bases; nucleotides not matched to a gene: 4. Germline V gene lookup returns CDR1 SEHNR and CDR2 FQNEAQ (reference sequence). The CDR3 sequence: CASSGTGDAEQYF. The CDR3 nucleotides read TGTGCCAGCAGCGGGACAGGGGACGCCGAGCAGTACTTC.

The genes are TRBV28 and TRBJ2-6, with 7 bases matching TRBD1. This CDR3 comprises 17 residues. J gave up 2 bases and V 4 bases, and 8 bases lay outside the gene matches. Germline lookup yields CDR1 MDHEN and CDR2 SYDVKM. CDR3 protein: CASSSRRQGAGANVLTF. The CDR3 coding sequence is TGTGCCAGCAGTTCCCGGAGACAGGGAGCTGGGGCCAACGTCCTGACTTTC.